These 21 T cell receptor beta chains share one sample of origin, sequenced in a study of technical replicates of blood from four donors. Assay used: immunoSEQ multiplex PCR; TCRdb lists only in-frame clones, some missing. Of about 72,000 clones listed, roughly 92% were seen once; the top ten hold around 0.34%. Input material: T cells isolated from PBMCs. The receptors shown here come from a human donor in good health.

This chain's CDR3 is CASSPGADQTEDTQYF. CDR3 DNA sequence: TGTGCCAGCAGCCCAGGGGCGGACCAAACTGAGGATACGCAGTATTTT. The V call is TRBV7-6, the J call TRBJ2-3; D may be TRBD1 (6 bases). Germline CDR1 reads SGHVS; CDR2 reads FNYEAQ. V was clipped by 5 bases and J by 6 bases, with 21 bases between them. This CDR3 region has 16 residues.

The rearrangement links TRBV19 to TRBJ2-2; D possibly corresponds to TRBD2 (5 bases). The V gene lost 4 bases and the J gene lost 4 bases, with 13 bases spanning the gap. CDR3 length: 15 amino acids. CDR1 is LNHDA, CDR2 SQIVND, per germline (reference sequence). CDR3 protein: CASSRSGIVTGELFF. The CDR3 DNA sequence: TGTGCCAGTAGTAGATCGGGGATCGTCACCGGGGAGCTGTTTTTT.

The V gene is TRBV30, the J gene TRBJ2-3; 9 bases line up with TRBD2. CDR3 size: 14 residues. The germline V gene encodes CDR1 GTSNPN and CDR2 SVGIG (reference sequence). Losses at the gene ends were 2 bases for V and 0 bases for J; bases not matched to a gene: 0. CDR3 nucleotides: TGTGCCTGGAGTACTAGCGGGAGCACAGATACGCAGTATTTT. It specifies CAWSTSGSTDTQYF.

The CDR3 coding sequence is TGTGCCAGCTGTCAACCTGAGGGCCATAATGAAAAACTGTTTTTT. This codes for CASCQPEGHNEKLFF. The genes are TRBV7-9 and TRBJ1-4; D is uncertain. V lost 8 bases and J 4 bases, leaving 17 bases between the germline ends. The CDR3 is 15 amino acids. The germline V gene has CDR1 SEHNR and CDR2 FQNEAQ (reference sequence).

The chain employs TRBV7-6 and TRBJ1-5; unclear D gene. Germline-derived CDR1 and CDR2 are SGHVS and FNYEAQ. This CDR3 spans 13 amino acids. V was cut by 1 base and J by 4 bases, with 5 bases left in between. The CDR3 here is CASSLDLNQPQHF. CDR3 sequence (DNA): TGTGCCAGCAGCTTAGATCTTAATCAGCCCCAGCATTTT.

The chain recombines TRBV28 with TRBJ1-2; 7 bases fit TRBD1. The CDR3 totals 13 residues. Germline CDR1 is MDHEN and CDR2 is SYDVKM. Trimming cost V 6 bases and J 5 bases; bases outside gene matches: 6. This CDR3 is CASSPTGLYGYTF. The CDR3 DNA is TGTGCCAGCAGCCCGACAGGGCTGTATGGCTACACCTTC.

The rearrangement uses TRBV27 and TRBJ2-7; 12 bases are shared with TRBD2. J gave up 4 bases and V 8 bases, and 12 bases lay outside the gene matches. Germline values: CDR1 MNHEY, CDR2 SMNVEV (reference sequence). The CDR3 extends over 16 amino acids. Here the CDR3 DNA reads TGTGCCAGCCACTACCGACTAGCGGGAGTGGGGTACGAGCAGTACTTC. It specifies CASHYRLAGVGYEQYF.

The chain couples TRBV10-1 to TRBJ1-1; D is possibly TRBD1 (5 bases). Germline V gene lookup returns CDR1 WNHNN and CDR2 SYGVQD (reference sequence). CDR3 length: 15 residues. V shed 0 bases and J shed 3 bases, with 11 bases lying between them. The CDR3 loop is CASSESAARDTEAFF. The DNA of the CDR3 is TGCGCCAGCAGTGAGTCGGCAGCCAGGGACACTGAAGCTTTCTTT.

The V and J genes are TRBV28 and TRBJ2-2, with D possibly being TRBD2 (6 bases). Germline V gene sequence: CDR1 MDHEN, CDR2 SYDVKM. This CDR3 is built from 16 residues. The ends were cut back, 8 bases at V and 4 bases at J, with 20 bases in the middle. CDR3 in amino acids: CASRRVPVASTGELFF. The CDR3 nucleotides read TGTGCCAGCCGGAGGGTCCCAGTAGCGAGCACCGGGGAGCTGTTTTTT.

The chain has TRBV9 and TRBJ2-2, with D tentatively TRBD1 (6 bases). The CDR3 is made up of 17 amino acids. Germline CDR1 SGDLS, CDR2 YYNGEE. Trimming took off 0 bases at V and 6 bases at J, with 18 bases between the two ends. The DNA for the CDR3 is TGTGCCAGCAGCGTAGGTGTCGGGACAATATATTCCGGGGAGCTGTTTTTT. This encodes CASSVGVGTIYSGELFF.

V usage is TRBV27 and J usage is TRBJ2-3, with D perhaps matching TRBD2 (5 bases). Germline loops: CDR1 MNHEY, CDR2 SMNVEV (reference sequence). The V and J ends lost 5 bases and 2 bases respectively, with 17 bases between them. CDR3 length equals 16 residues. For the CDR3, the DNA is TGTGCCAGCAGTCCTACTTTCGGCGGACTCACAGATACGCAGTATTTT. The encoded protein is CASSPTFGGLTDTQYF.

This sequence joins TRBV10-3 and TRBJ2-7; possibly TRBD2 for D (6 bases). This CDR3 spans 14 amino acids. Germline CDR1 is ENHRY and CDR2 is SYGVKD. Trimming took off 6 bases at V and 4 bases at J, with 16 bases between the two ends. The CDR3 region is CAIRFTSREYEQYF. CDR3 DNA sequence: TGTGCCATCAGATTCACTAGCAGAGAGTACGAGCAGTACTTC.

The rearrangement joins TRBV19 to TRBJ2-5; TRBD1 is a possible D gene (6 bases). This CDR3 has 14 residues. V shed 5 bases and J shed 3 bases, with 13 bases lying between them. Per germline, CDR1 LNHDA and CDR2 SQIVND (reference sequence). Written as DNA, the CDR3 is TGTGCCAGTAGTGCAGGGGAGATAAAAGAGACCCAGTACTTC. This sequence encodes CASSAGEIKETQYF.

This rearrangement joins TRBV18 to TRBJ1-5, with no clear D. Trimming removed 0 bases at V and 6 bases at J, with 18 bases between. Germline V gene data show CDR1 as KGHSH and CDR2 as LQKENI. CDR3 length equals 17 residues. For the CDR3, the DNA is TGTGCCAGCTCACCACCGCACAGTTCCTCAGCGGGTCAGCCCCAGCATTTT. This encodes CASSPPHSSSAGQPQHF.

The chain has TRBV27 and TRBJ2-1, with D perhaps TRBD2 (5 bases). The germline V gene has CDR1 MNHEY and CDR2 SMNVEV (reference sequence). The CDR3 is 13 residues long. Trimming pared 10 bases from V and 6 bases from J, leaving 16 bases between. The CDR3 protein is CATEGSLGNEQFF. The CDR3 DNA reads TGTGCCACCGAAGGGAGTTTAGGCAATGAGCAGTTCTTC.

The chain is built from TRBV5-4 and TRBJ2-1; 8 bases match TRBD2. Germline V gives CDR1 SGHNT, CDR2 YYREEE (reference sequence). J lost 8 bases, V lost 4 bases, and 17 bases had no gene match. CDR3 length equals 17 residues. The CDR3 DNA follows: TGTGCCAGCAGCGCGGGAGGCGGGAGGTTTAGGATCGATGAGCAGTTCTTC. Translation: CASSAGGGRFRIDEQFF.

This sequence joins TRBV29-1 and TRBJ2-7; 11 bases are a match to TRBD1. V was pared by 7 bases and J by 2 bases, with 4 bases of the junction left unmatched. Germline V gene data show CDR1 as SQVTM and CDR2 as ANQGSEA. The CDR3 spans 13 residues. CDR3 coding DNA: TGCAGCGCGGCGGGACAGGGGGCCTACGAGCAGTACTTC. Translating it yields CSAAGQGAYEQYF.

The chain joins TRBV5-1 to TRBJ2-7, with 11 nucleotides matching TRBD2. The V segment lost 7 bases and the J segment 3 bases; nucleotides outside the gene matches: 3. The CDR3 loop spans 13 amino acids. Germline CDR1 and CDR2: SGHRS and YFSETQ. This CDR3 is CASSGTSGYEQYF. In nucleotides, the CDR3 is TGCGCCAGCTCCGGGACTAGCGGCTACGAGCAGTACTTC.

The V and J genes are TRBV5-4 and TRBJ1-2, with 12 positions matching TRBD1. This CDR3 region has 15 residues. Germline V gene lookup returns CDR1 SGHNT and CDR2 YYREEE (reference sequence). The trim removed 5 bases at V and 8 bases at J, leaving 10 bases unmatched. The CDR3 DNA sequence: TGTGCCAGCAGTATCCCGGGACAGGGGGCTTTCGGCTACACCTTC. It encodes CASSIPGQGAFGYTF.

The chain recombines TRBV20-1 with TRBJ2-5; 7 bases line up with TRBD2. The germline CDR1 and CDR2 sequences are DFQATT and SNEGSKA (reference sequence). Losses at the gene ends were 7 bases for V and 5 bases for J; bases not matched to a gene: 4. This CDR3 has 11 amino acids. The CDR3 DNA is TGCAGTGGACTAGCTGAGGAGACCCAGTACTTC. Translating it yields CSGLAEETQYF.

V gene TRBV28 combines with J gene TRBJ1-5; D call uncertain. From germline, CDR1 is MDHEN and CDR2 SYDVKM. Trimming removed 4 bases from V and 0 bases from J, with 10 bases in between. CDR3 length: 15 amino acids. The DNA for the CDR3 is TGTGCCAGCAGTTCCCGAGGTTATAGCAATCAGCCCCAGCATTTT. It codes for CASSSRGYSNQPQHF. Together with reference TRBV28 and TRBJ1-5, the CDR3 gives the full variable domain: DVKVTQSSRYLVKRTGEKVFLECVQDMDHENMFWYRQDPGLGLRLIYFSYDVKMKEKGDIPEGYSVSREKKERFSLILESASTNQTSMYLCASSSRGYSNQPQHFGDGTRLSIL.